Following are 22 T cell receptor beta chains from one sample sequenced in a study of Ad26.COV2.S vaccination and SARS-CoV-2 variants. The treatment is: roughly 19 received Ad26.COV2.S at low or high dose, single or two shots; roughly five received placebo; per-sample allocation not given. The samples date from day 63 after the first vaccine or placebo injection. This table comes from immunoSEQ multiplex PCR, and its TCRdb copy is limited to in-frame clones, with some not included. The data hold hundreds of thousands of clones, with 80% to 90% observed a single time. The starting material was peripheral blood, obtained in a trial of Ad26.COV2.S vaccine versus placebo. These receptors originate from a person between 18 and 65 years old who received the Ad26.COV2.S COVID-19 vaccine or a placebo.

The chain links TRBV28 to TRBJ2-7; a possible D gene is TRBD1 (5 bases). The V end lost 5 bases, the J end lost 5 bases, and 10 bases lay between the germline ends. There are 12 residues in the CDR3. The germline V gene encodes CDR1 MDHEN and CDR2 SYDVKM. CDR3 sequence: CASSLQGDEQYF. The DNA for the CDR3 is TGTGCCAGCAGTCTCCAGGGCGACGAGCAGTACTTC.

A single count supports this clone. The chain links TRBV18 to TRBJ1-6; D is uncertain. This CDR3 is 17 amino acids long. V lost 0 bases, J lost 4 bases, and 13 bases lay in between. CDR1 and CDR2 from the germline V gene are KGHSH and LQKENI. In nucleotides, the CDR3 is TGTGCCAGCTCACCACCGGCAGGAGACCAGTATAATTCACCCCTCCACTTT. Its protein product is CASSPPAGDQYNSPLHF. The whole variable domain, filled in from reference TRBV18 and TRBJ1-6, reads NAGVMQNPRHLVRRRGQEARLRCSPMKGHSHVYWYRQLPEEGLKFMVYLQKENIIDESGMPKERFSAEFPKEGPSILRIQQVVRGDSAAYFCASSPPAGDQYNSPLHFGNGTRLTVT.

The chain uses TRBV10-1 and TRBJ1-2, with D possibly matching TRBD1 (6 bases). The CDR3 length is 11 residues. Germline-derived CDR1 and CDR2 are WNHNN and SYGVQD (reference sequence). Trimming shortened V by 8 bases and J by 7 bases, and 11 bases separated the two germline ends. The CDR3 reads CASRTVFGYTF. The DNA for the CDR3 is TGCGCCAGCCGGACAGTGTTTGGCTACACCTTC.

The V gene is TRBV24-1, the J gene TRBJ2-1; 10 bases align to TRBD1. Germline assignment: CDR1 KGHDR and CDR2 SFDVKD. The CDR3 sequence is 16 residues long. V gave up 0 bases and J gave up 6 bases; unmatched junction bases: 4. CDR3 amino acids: CATSDLVRTGGNEQFF. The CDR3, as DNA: TGTGCCACCAGTGATTTGGTCAGGACAGGGGGCAATGAGCAGTTCTTC.

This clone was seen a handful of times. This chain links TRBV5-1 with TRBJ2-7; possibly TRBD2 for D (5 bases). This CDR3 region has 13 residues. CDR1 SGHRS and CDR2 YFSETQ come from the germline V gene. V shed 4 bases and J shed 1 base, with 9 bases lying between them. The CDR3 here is CASSAGGSYEQYF. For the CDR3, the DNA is TGCGCCAGCAGCGCAGGAGGTTCCTACGAGCAGTACTTC.

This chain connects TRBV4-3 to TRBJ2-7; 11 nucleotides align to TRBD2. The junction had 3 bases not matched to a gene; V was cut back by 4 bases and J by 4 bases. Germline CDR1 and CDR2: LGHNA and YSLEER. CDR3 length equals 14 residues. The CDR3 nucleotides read TGCGCCAGCAGCCCGGGACTAGCGGCTTACGAGCAGTACTTC. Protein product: CASSPGLAAYEQYF.

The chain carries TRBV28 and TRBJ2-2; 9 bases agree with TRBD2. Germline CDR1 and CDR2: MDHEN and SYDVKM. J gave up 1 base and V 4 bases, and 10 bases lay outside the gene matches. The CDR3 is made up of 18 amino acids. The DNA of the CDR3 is TGTGCCAGCAGTTCCTCACAGATAGCGGGGGAGAACACCGGGGAGCTGTTTTTT. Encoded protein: CASSSSQIAGENTGELFF.

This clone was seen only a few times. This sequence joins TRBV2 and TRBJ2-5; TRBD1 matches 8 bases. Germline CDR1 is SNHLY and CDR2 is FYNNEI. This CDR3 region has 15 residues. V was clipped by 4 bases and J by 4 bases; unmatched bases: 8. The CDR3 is CASSAQGVPRETQYF. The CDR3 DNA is TGTGCCAGCAGTGCACAGGGGGTCCCCAGAGAGACCCAGTACTTC.

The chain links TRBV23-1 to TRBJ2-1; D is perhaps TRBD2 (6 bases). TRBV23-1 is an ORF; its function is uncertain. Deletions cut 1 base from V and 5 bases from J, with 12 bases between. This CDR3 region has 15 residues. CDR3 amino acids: CASSQFVKRDNEQFF. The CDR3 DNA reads TGCGCCAGCAGTCAATTCGTGAAGCGGGACAATGAGCAGTTCTTC.

The CDR3 DNA sequence: TGTGCCAGCAGCGCCTTCTCACAGGTCGCAACTAATGAAAAACTGTTTTTT. This codes for CASSAFSQVATNEKLFF. The rearrangement links TRBV9 to TRBJ1-4; the D gene is possibly TRBD1 (5 bases). This CDR3 has 17 residues. Looked up from germline, CDR1 is SGDLS and CDR2 is YYNGEE. V was cut by 3 bases and J by 0 bases, with 15 bases left in between.

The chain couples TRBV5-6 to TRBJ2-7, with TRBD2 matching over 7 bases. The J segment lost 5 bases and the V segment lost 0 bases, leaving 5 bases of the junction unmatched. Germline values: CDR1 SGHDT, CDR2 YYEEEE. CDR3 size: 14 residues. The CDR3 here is CASSLGGLVNEQYF. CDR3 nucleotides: TGTGCCAGCAGCTTGGGCGGACTAGTAAACGAGCAGTACTTC.

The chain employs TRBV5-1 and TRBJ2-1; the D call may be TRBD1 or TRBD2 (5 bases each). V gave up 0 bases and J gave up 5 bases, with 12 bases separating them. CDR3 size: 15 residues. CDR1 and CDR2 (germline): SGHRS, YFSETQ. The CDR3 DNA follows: TGCGCCAGCAGCTTGGGCGCCGGGACCAACAATGAGCAGTTCTTC. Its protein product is CASSLGAGTNNEQFF.

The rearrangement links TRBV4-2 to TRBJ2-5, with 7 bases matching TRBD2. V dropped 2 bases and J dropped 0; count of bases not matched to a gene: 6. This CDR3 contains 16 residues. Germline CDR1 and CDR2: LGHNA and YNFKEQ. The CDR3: CASSQRSGENQETQYF. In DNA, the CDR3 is TGTGCCAGCAGCCAAAGGAGCGGGGAGAACCAAGAGACCCAGTACTTC.

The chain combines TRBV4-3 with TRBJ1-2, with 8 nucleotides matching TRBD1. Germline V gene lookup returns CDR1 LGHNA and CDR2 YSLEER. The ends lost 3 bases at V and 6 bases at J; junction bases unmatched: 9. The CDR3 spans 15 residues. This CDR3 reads CASSQHLQGVDGYTF. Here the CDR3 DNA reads TGCGCCAGCAGCCAGCATCTACAGGGGGTTGATGGCTACACCTTC.

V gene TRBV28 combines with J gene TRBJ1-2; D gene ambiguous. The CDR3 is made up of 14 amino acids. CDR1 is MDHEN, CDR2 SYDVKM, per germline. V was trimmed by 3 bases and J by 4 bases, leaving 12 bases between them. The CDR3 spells CASSLYRRSYGYTF. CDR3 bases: TGTGCCAGCAGTTTGTATCGGCGTTCCTATGGCTACACCTTC.

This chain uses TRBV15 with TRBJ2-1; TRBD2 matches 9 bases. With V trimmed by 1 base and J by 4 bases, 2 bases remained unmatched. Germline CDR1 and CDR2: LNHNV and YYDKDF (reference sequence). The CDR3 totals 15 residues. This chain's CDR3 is CATSRGSGGYNEQFF. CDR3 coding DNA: TGTGCCACCAGCAGAGGTAGCGGGGGATACAATGAGCAGTTCTTC. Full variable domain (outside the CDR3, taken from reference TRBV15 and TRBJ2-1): DAMVIQNPRYQVTQFGKPVTLSCSQTLNHNVMYWYQQKSSQAPKLLFHYYDKDFNNEADTPDNFQSRRPNTSFCFLDIRSPGLGDTAMYLCATSRGSGGYNEQFFGPGTRLTVL.

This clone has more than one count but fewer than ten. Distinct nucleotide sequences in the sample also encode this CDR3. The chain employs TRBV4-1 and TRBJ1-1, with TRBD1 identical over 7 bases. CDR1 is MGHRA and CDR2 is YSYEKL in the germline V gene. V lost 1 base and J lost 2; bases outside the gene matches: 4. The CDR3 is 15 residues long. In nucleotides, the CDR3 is TGCGCCAGCAGCCAAGGACAGGGACGTAACACTGAAGCTTTCTTT. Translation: CASSQGQGRNTEAFF.

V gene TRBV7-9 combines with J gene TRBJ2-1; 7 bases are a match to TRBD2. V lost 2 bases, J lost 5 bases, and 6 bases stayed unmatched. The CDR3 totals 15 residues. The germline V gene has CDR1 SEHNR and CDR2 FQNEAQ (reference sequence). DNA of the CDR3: TGTGCCAGCAGCTTAACCAGCGGGGAACACAATGAGCAGTTCTTC. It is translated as CASSLTSGEHNEQFF.

CDR3 coding DNA: TGTGCCACCGGGGGGGGGACCCAAGAGACCCAGTACTTC. Its translation is CATGGGTQETQYF. The chain links TRBV10-3 to TRBJ2-5; 8 nucleotides agree with TRBD2. Germline V gene lookup returns CDR1 ENHRY and CDR2 SYGVKD. Losses at the gene ends were 10 bases for V and 1 base for J; bases not matched to a gene: 5. The CDR3 extends over 13 amino acids.

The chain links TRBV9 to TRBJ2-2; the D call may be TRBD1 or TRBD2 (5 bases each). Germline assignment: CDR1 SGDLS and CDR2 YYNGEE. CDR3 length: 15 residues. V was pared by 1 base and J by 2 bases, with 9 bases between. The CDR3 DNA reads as TGTGCCAGCAGCGTAAATGGGGGAAACACCGGGGAGCTGTTTTTT. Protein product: CASSVNGGNTGELFF.

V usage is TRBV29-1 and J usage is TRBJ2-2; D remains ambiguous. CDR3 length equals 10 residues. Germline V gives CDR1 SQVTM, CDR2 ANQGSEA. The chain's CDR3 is CTPQYGELFF. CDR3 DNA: TGCACTCCGCAATACGGGGAGCTGTTTTTT.

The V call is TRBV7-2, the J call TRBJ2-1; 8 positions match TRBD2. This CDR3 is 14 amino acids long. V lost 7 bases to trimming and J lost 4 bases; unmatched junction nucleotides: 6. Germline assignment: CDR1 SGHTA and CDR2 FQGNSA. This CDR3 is CASKSGGAYNEQFF. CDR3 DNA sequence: TGTGCCAGCAAATCGGGGGGGGCTTACAATGAGCAGTTCTTC.